The TCR beta chain described here comes from a study of shared clonotypes between healthy human individuals. Naive CD8 populations comprised CD45RO-negative cells positively selected for CCR7, excluding terminally differentiated effector memory CD45RA+ cells. Measured with immunoSEQ multiplex PCR; TCRdb has only the in-frame clones, and not every one. The sample lists over 2,000,000 clones, 93% occurring once. The sample was naive CD8+ T cells from PBMCs. This clonotype was sampled from a man between 18 and 29 years old in good health. Some clones in this sample may be carry-over from other donors' samples.

CDR3: CASSLWGPGGQPQHF. The CDR3 DNA is TGTGCCAGCAGTTTATGGGGACCGGGGGGTCAGCCCCAGCATTTT. The J gene is TRBJ1-5, the V gene TRBV27, with D perhaps TRBD1 (5 bases). CDR3 length equals 15 residues. Germline loops: CDR1 MNHEY, CDR2 SMNVEV (reference sequence). Trimming pared 1 base from V and 6 bases from J, leaving 13 bases between.